The subject of this entry is one T cell receptor beta chain. This record comes from a study of CD8+ T cells in alopecia areata. Overall study context: The study gave tofacitinib for 6 to 18 months, then 6 months off drug.

CDR3 length: 11 residues. V lost 4 bases and J 5 bases, leaving 8 bases between the germline ends. CDR1 is SQVTM, CDR2 ANQGSEA, per germline. The treatment was: oral pan-JAK inhibitor, 5-10 mg twice daily. Sequencing used cDNA as its template, made by extracting RNA and reverse transcribing it. The protocol was immunoSEQ multiplex PCR, while the TCRdb copy is restricted to in-frame clones and leaves out a portion. The sample comprises under 350,000 clones, roughly 50% of which are singletons, and more than 1.5% rests with the top ten. Sequenced material: CD4+ T cells sorted from blood, taken at week 24, from a patient treated with tofacitinib. The chain is built from TRBV29-1 and TRBJ2-5; D is ambiguous. This receptor was obtained from a human donor with alopecia areata. The DNA for the CDR3 is TGCAGCGTTGGGCCTAGTGAGACCCAGTACTTC. Translating gives CSVGPSETQYF.